This entry concerns a single TCR beta chain. Clones were read by immunoSEQ multiplex PCR, and TCRdb kept only the in-frame ones, dropping some. Among roughly 120,000 clones listed, 80% to 90% were seen once. This specimen comes from a study of T cell responses to AZD1222 COVID-19 vaccine. The sample consisted of peripheral blood, taken on day 0 of AZD1222 vaccination. The clonotype comes from an adult in good health.

The CDR3 sequence: CASSLDTGAGYTF. CDR3 bases: TGTGCCAGCAGCTTAGACACAGGGGCTGGCTACACCTTC. The chain is built from TRBV7-9 and TRBJ1-2; 7 bases are a match to TRBD1. The V and J ends lost 1 base and 7 bases, in that order; junction bases with no gene match: 3. Germline assignment: CDR1 SEHNR and CDR2 FQNEAQ (reference sequence). The CDR3 consists of 13 residues.